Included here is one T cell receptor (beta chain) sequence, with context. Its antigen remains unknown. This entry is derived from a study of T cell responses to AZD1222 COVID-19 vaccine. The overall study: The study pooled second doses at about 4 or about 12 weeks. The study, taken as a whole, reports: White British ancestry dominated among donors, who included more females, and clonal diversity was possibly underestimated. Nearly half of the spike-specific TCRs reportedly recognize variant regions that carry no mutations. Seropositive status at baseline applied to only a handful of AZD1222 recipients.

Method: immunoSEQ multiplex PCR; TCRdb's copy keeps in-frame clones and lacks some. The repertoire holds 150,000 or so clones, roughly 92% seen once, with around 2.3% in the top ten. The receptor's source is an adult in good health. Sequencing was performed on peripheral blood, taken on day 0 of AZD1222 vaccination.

CDR3 bases: TGCAGCGCCGGGACAGGAGACCGCTACGAGCAGTACTTC. It encodes CSAGTGDRYEQYF. The V call is TRBV29-1, the J call TRBJ2-7; 8 bases are shared with TRBD1. Germline assignment: CDR1 SQVTM and CDR2 ANQGSEA. The CDR3 has 13 residues. V lost 7 bases, J lost 3 bases, and 8 bases stayed unmatched.